This T cell receptor (beta chain) was sequenced during a study of glioma-infiltrating T cells. Study-level results: Non-neoplastic patients had below-expected tissue-blood divergence, while all gliomas exceeded expectation. Tissue and blood shared very few CDR3 sequences.

Amplification of TCR alpha and beta CDR3 regions from RNA used iRepertoire nested multiplex PCR. TCRdb called the multiplex PCR reads again in MiXCR, with one record for every CDR3 protein. Of fewer than 110,000 distinct CDR3 sequences listed, about 30% are singletons. CDR3 length: 14 amino acids. Germline V lookup: CDR1 SEHNR, CDR2 FQNEAQ (reference sequence). The ends were cut back, 4 bases at V and 8 bases at J, with 17 bases in the middle. This clonotype was found a few times. The target antigen is unknown. This chain links TRBV7-9 with TRBJ1-2; the D gene is possibly TRBD1 (5 bases). This TCR came from a human donor with low-grade glioma or glioblastoma, undergoing nonglioma brain surgery, or in good health (not recorded which). The sequencing sample was made of glioma tissue, nonneoplastic brain tissue, or PBMCs (not recorded which). Here the CDR3 reads CASSSSTAPRGYTF. CDR3 in DNA: TGTGCCAGCAGCTCCTCGACAGCCCCGAGGGGCTACACCTTC.